This T cell receptor (beta chain) came from a study of neoadjuvant anti-PD-1 for oral cavity cancer. About the research overall: Nivolumab at 3 mg/kg was mostly given biweekly, three to four doses, pre-surgery.

The CDR3 has 13 amino acids. Trimming at V came to 7 bases and at J to 4 bases, leaving 7 bases not matched to a gene. Germline V gene lookup returns CDR1 MNHEY and CDR2 SVGAGI. On this clone itself: No antigen is known for it.

Stated time point: after neoadjuvant nivolumab, at surgical resection. These oral cavity squamous cell carcinomas were HPV-negative and locally advanced. The repertoire was sequenced with immunoSEQ multiplex PCR; TCRdb's copy has only in-frame clones and lacks some. The sample includes 13,000 or so clones, about 70% of them seen just once. Study-level findings and limits: Higher pretreatment blood Treg/Th17 ratios correlated with higher pretreatment blood and lower post-treatment tumor TCRbeta clonality. Post-nivolumab, blood T cell clonality was significantly elevated in non-responders.

Sample: PBMCs, taken after nivolumab (anti-PD-1) treatment. The chain combines TRBV6-5 with TRBJ2-7, with 7 positions matching TRBD1. This receptor was identified in a person between 40 and 85 years old with oral cavity squamous cell carcinoma. Written as DNA, the CDR3 is TGTGCCAGCACTGAGGGGGCCAGATACGAGCAGTACTTC. Amino acids: CASTEGARYEQYF.